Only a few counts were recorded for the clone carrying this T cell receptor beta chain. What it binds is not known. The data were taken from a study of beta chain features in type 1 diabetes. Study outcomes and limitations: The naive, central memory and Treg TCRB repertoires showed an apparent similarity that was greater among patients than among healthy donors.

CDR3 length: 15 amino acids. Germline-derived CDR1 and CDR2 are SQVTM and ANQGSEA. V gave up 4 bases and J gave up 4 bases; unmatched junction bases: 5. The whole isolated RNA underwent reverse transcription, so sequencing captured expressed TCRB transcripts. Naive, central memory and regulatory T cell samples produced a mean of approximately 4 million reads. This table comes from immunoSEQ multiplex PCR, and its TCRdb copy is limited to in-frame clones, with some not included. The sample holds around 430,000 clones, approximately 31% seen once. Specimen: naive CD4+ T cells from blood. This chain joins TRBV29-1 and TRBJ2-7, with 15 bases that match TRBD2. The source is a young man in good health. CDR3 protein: CSVVGTSGRPYEQYF. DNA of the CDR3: TGCAGCGTTGTGGGGACTAGCGGGAGGCCATACGAGCAGTACTTC.